The next 18 T cell receptor beta chains were all read from a single sample in a study of CD8 T cells in Susac syndrome. Random-hexamer reverse transcription was applied to about 0.5 to 1 ug RNA. In TCRdb, the immunoSEQ multiplex PCR reads were re-called with MiXCR into one record per CDR3 protein. This table holds tens of thousands of distinct CDR3 sequences, just under 95% found once. The sample consisted of CD8+ T cells from PBMCs. These receptors came from a human donor in good health.

V gene TRBV7-8 combines with J gene TRBJ2-3, with TRBD2 matching over 9 bases. CDR3 size: 18 residues. Germline assignment: CDR1 SGHVS and CDR2 FQNEAQ. V dropped 4 bases and J dropped 2; count of bases not matched to a gene: 13. As DNA, the CDR3 is TGTGCCAGCAGCTCAATCACCCCGGCTAGCGGGGACACAGATACGCAGTATTTT. As protein: CASSSITPASGDTDTQYF.

V is TRBV12-3 or TRBV12-4 and J is TRBJ2-2, with D hard to call. There are 14 residues in the CDR3. V was trimmed by 0 bases and J by 9 bases, leaving 11 bases between them. The CDR3 DNA is TGTGCCAGCAGTTTAGCGCCCGGGCCCCGGGAGCTGTTTTTT. This codes for CASSLAPGPRELFF.

This chain connects TRBV7-8 to TRBJ2-3; D is unclear. Germline values: CDR1 SGHVS, CDR2 FQNEAQ. Trimming cost V 5 bases and J 0 bases, with 12 bases left between them. This CDR3 has 15 residues. The CDR3 here is CASSPRTESTDTQYF. In DNA form, the CDR3 reads TGTGCCAGCAGCCCGCGGACGGAGAGCACAGATACGCAGTATTTT.

The chain links TRBV6-5 to TRBJ2-5; 10 positions match TRBD2. CDR1 and CDR2 from the germline V gene are MNHEY and SVGAGI. Trimming took 2 bases from V and 5 from J; bases not matched to a gene: 5. The CDR3 loop spans 15 amino acids. The CDR3 DNA reads TGTGCCAGCAGTTACACTAGCGGGGAGGGGGAGACCCAGTACTTC. Translated: CASSYTSGEGETQYF.

V and J are TRBV7-9 and TRBJ1-2; the match to TRBD1 covers 9 bases. V lost 5 bases, J lost 8 bases, and 12 bases stayed unmatched. Germline values: CDR1 SEHNR, CDR2 FQNEAQ (reference sequence). The CDR3 sequence is 15 residues long. For the CDR3, the DNA is TGTGCCAGCAGCGCCCGGGACAGGGAAAGAGGAGGCTACACCTTC. Translated: CASSARDRERGGYTF.

The chain employs TRBV30 and TRBJ1-5, with D possibly TRBD1 on 5 matching bases. Deletions cut 5 bases from V and 4 bases from J, with 12 bases between. The length of the CDR3 is 13 residues. Germline CDR1 and CDR2: GTSNPN and SVGIG (reference sequence). The CDR3 sequence: CAWAGGPNQPQHF. The CDR3 nucleotides are TGTGCCTGGGCCGGGGGTCCGAATCAGCCCCAGCATTTT. Full variable domain (rest looked up from reference TRBV30 and TRBJ1-5): SQTIHQWPATLVQPVGSPLSLECTVEGTSNPNLYWYRQAAGRGLQLLFYSVGIGQISSEVPQNLSASRPQDRQFILSSKKLLLSDSGFYLCAWAGGPNQPQHFGDGTRLSIL.

A few counts support this clonotype. The chain combines TRBV6-1 with TRBJ2-7, with D uncertain. This CDR3 is built from 13 residues. CDR1 is MNHNS, CDR2 SASEGT, per germline. V was shortened by 2 bases and J by 7 bases, with 12 bases between the two germline ends. The CDR3 region is CASSESRVAEQYV. The CDR3 DNA reads TGTGCCAGCAGTGAATCACGGGTCGCGGAGCAGTACGTC.

The chain uses TRBV27 and TRBJ1-2; TRBD1 aligns across 8 bases. Trimming took 5 bases from V and 10 from J; bases not matched to a gene: 18. CDR3 length: 16 residues. Per the germline V gene, CDR1 is MNHEY and CDR2 is SMNVEV (reference sequence). Written as DNA, the CDR3 is TGTGCCAGCAGTCCCTACCGGACAGGGTCCGGCTCCTTCTACACCTTC. It specifies CASSPYRTGSGSFYTF.

This clonotype occurred once. The V gene is TRBV7-8, the J gene TRBJ2-1, with 8 positions matching TRBD1. The CDR3 runs to 18 residues. After removal of 3 bases from V and 5 bases from J, the junction contained 15 bases not matched to a gene. CDR1 is SGHVS, CDR2 FQNEAQ, per germline. CDR3 nucleotides: TGTGCCAGCAGCTTGAGGGGCCCGGACAGGGAATTCGACAATGAGCAGTTCTTC. The encoded protein is CASSLRGPDREFDNEQFF.

This sequence joins TRBV19 and TRBJ2-2; D might be TRBD2 (6 bases). Between the trimmed V and J ends, which lost 8 bases and 0 bases, there was a span of 16 bases. This CDR3 spans 16 amino acids. CDR1 and CDR2 from the germline V gene are LNHDA and SQIVND (reference sequence). The CDR3 region has the DNA TGTGCCAGTGCAAGCCTAGCGAACGCGAACACCGGGGAGCTGTTTTTT. Protein: CASASLANANTGELFF.

This chain joins TRBV25-1 and TRBJ2-7; D is unresolved. CDR1 and CDR2 (germline): MGHDK, SYGVNS. The CDR3 consists of 16 residues. The V end lost 1 base, the J end lost 6 bases, and 19 bases lay between the germline ends. The CDR3 DNA reads as TGTGCCAGCAGTGAATTGGGTACAGAAGGCTTTCTCGAGCAGTACGTC. This gives the protein CASSELGTEGFLEQYV.

This chain uses TRBV7-8 with TRBJ2-7; a weak D match, TRBD1 (6 bases). V gave up 2 bases and J gave up 1 base, with 12 bases separating them. The CDR3 contains 15 residues. Germline assignment: CDR1 SGHVS and CDR2 FQNEAQ. DNA for the CDR3: TGTGCCAGCAGCTTAACTCAAGGACAGTCCTACGAGCAGTACGTC. It encodes CASSLTQGQSYEQYV.

V is TRBV24-1 and J is TRBJ1-1, with D possibly matching TRBD1 (5 bases). Per the germline V gene, CDR1 is KGHDR and CDR2 is SFDVKD. This CDR3 has 15 amino acids. Between the trimmed V and J ends, which lost 5 bases and 1 base, there was a span of 13 bases. CDR3 residues: CATSASGRGNTEAFF. The CDR3 DNA reads as TGTGCCACCAGTGCGTCAGGGAGGGGGAACACTGAAGCTTTCTTT.

The chain carries TRBV15 and TRBJ2-2, with 9 bases aligning to TRBD1. Germline lookup yields CDR1 LNHNV and CDR2 YYDKDF (reference sequence). This CDR3 contains 17 residues. With V trimmed by 6 bases and J by 4 bases, 12 bases remained unmatched. The CDR3 reads CATSQTPGQGGTGELFF. The CDR3 bases are TGTGCCACCAGTCAAACTCCGGGACAGGGAGGCACCGGGGAGCTGTTTTTT.

The genes are TRBV27 and TRBJ2-3, with unresolved D. Trimming cost V 5 bases and J 4 bases, with 13 bases left between them. From germline, CDR1 is MNHEY and CDR2 SMNVEV (reference sequence). The CDR3 totals 14 residues. CDR3 loop: CASSRHPQADTQYF. DNA for the CDR3: TGTGCCAGCAGTCGCCATCCTCAGGCAGATACGCAGTATTTT.

V gene TRBV27 combines with J gene TRBJ2-5; TRBD1 matches at 10 bases. Per the germline V gene, CDR1 is MNHEY and CDR2 is SMNVEV (reference sequence). The CDR3 sequence is 16 residues long. Trimming at V came to 4 bases and at J to 6 bases, leaving 11 bases not matched to a gene. The chain's CDR3 is CASSSPPGTGEKTQYF. The CDR3 DNA reads TGTGCCAGCAGTTCTCCTCCCGGGACAGGGGAAAAGACCCAGTACTTC.

The chain uses TRBV7-9 and TRBJ2-3; no definite D call. With 5 bases removed from V and 5 bases from J, the gap between germline ends came to 14 bases. The CDR3 is 14 amino acids. Germline lookup yields CDR1 SEHNR and CDR2 FQNEAQ (reference sequence). CDR3 bases: TGTGCCAGCAGCCTCAGATACCTCGGAGATACGCAGTATTTT. It translates to CASSLRYLGDTQYF.

This chain links TRBV3-1 with TRBJ1-1; tentative D call: TRBD1 (5 bases). The CDR3 is 16 residues long. With 4 bases removed from V and 0 bases from J, the gap between germline ends came to 15 bases. Germline CDR1 and CDR2: LGHDT and YNNKEL (reference sequence). The CDR3 here is CASSPTGRTMNTEAFF. CDR3 in DNA: TGTGCCAGCAGCCCCACAGGACGGACTATGAACACTGAAGCTTTCTTT.